A single sample is the source of the 5 T cell receptor beta chains below, sequenced in a study of control samples from healthy donors and cancer patients. Profiled with immunoSEQ multiplex PCR; TCRdb holds only in-frame clones, not every one. In the table there are tens of thousands of clones, roughly 80% of which are singletons. The sequencing sample was made of PBMCs. These receptor sequences come from a man between 65 and 80 years old with lung cancer.

This sequence joins TRBV5-1 and TRBJ2-3, with 8 bases fitting TRBD1. Germline-derived CDR1 and CDR2 are SGHRS and YFSETQ. Losses at the gene ends were 4 bases for V and 4 bases for J; bases not matched to a gene: 11. The CDR3 consists of 16 residues. The CDR3 loop reads CASSPGQGSFADTQYF. The CDR3 DNA follows: TGCGCCAGCAGCCCCGGACAGGGCAGTTTCGCAGATACGCAGTATTTT.

This chain links TRBV28 with TRBJ1-6; D is perhaps TRBD1 (5 bases). This CDR3 is 13 amino acids long. Germline assignment: CDR1 MDHEN and CDR2 SYDVKM. Trimming shortened V by 6 bases and J by 9 bases, and 12 bases separated the two germline ends. The CDR3 DNA sequence: TGTGCCAGCAGGACTGGGACGGGTTCACCCCTCCACTTT. Amino acid sequence: CASRTGTGSPLHF.

V gene TRBV6-5 combines with J gene TRBJ2-3; possibly TRBD2 for D (6 bases). Trimming removed 5 bases from V and 7 bases from J, with 13 bases in between. The CDR3 runs 13 residues. From germline, CDR1 is MNHEY and CDR2 SVGAGI. The CDR3 DNA sequence: TGTGCCAGCAGTACCCGGGAGACGAATACGCAGTATTTT. This codes for CASSTRETNTQYF.

This chain joins TRBV5-1 and TRBJ1-1, with 8 bases lining up with TRBD1. Per germline, CDR1 SGHRS and CDR2 YFSETQ. The V segment lost 4 bases and the J segment 8 bases; nucleotides outside the gene matches: 4. The CDR3 has 12 residues. The DNA of the CDR3 is TGCGCCAGCAGCCCCGGGACAGGAGAAGCTTTCTTT. It encodes CASSPGTGEAFF. Looking up the rest from reference TRBV5-1 and TRBJ1-1 gives the full variable domain: KAGVTQTPRYLIKTRGQQVTLSCSPISGHRSVSWYQQTPGQGLQFLFEYFSETQRNKGNFPGRFSGRQFSNSRSEMNVSTLELGDSALYLCASSPGTGEAFFGQGTRLTVV.

This chain links TRBV7-9 with TRBJ1-2; no clear D. Germline loops: CDR1 SEHNR, CDR2 FQNEAQ (reference sequence). The V gene lost 5 bases and the J gene lost 6 bases, with 13 bases spanning the gap. CDR3 length: 13 amino acids. CDR3 coding DNA: TGTGCCAGCAGCCGTGACCTAAGTGATGGCTACACCTTC. It specifies CASSRDLSDGYTF. The full variable domain, with the rest looked up from reference TRBV7-9 and TRBJ1-2, is DTGVSQNPRHKITKRGQNVTFRCDPISEHNRLYWYRQTLGQGPEFLTYFQNEAQLEKSRLLSDRFSAERPKGSFSTLEIQRTEQGDSAMYLCASSRDLSDGYTFGSGTRLTVV.